These 9 T cell receptor beta chains were sequenced from one sample in a study of control samples from healthy donors and cancer patients. Only in-frame clones appear in the TCRdb table, and some are missing; sequencing was by immunoSEQ multiplex PCR. The table has 200,000 or so clones, around 94% seen once. The specimen sequenced was blood. Receptors were obtained from a man over 45 in good health.

The chain recombines TRBV19 with TRBJ1-4; D may be TRBD1 (5 bases). CDR3 length: 14 residues. Germline lookup yields CDR1 LNHDA and CDR2 SQIVND (reference sequence). Trimming shortened V by 6 bases and J by 7 bases, and 15 bases separated the two germline ends. The CDR3 DNA reads as TGTGCCAGTAGGCAGGGACCGGTGCCTGAAAAACTGTTTTTT. Its translation: CASRQGPVPEKLFF.

The J gene is TRBJ2-7, the V gene TRBV5-1, with 7 bases lining up with TRBD1. From germline, CDR1 is SGHRS and CDR2 YFSETQ. J gave up 2 bases and V 4 bases, and 6 bases lay outside the gene matches. The CDR3 has 14 residues. The CDR3, as DNA: TGCGCCAGCAGCACCGGACAGGCCCCCTACGAGCAGTACGTC. Translated: CASSTGQAPYEQYV.

CDR3 DNA sequence: TGTGCCAGTAGTCCACTGGGACAAACTTACAATGAGCAGTTCTTC. This encodes CASSPLGQTYNEQFF. This rearrangement joins TRBV19 to TRBJ2-1, with TRBD1 as a possible D gene (6 bases). This CDR3 has 15 amino acids. Germline loops: CDR1 LNHDA, CDR2 SQIVND (reference sequence). Trimming removed 5 bases from V and 4 bases from J, with 15 bases in between.

This clone was found once. The rearrangement links TRBV28 to TRBJ2-5; 9 bases map to TRBD2. CDR1 is MDHEN and CDR2 is SYDVKM in the germline V gene. V lost 7 bases and J lost 1; bases outside the gene matches: 7. The CDR3 is 15 residues long. The CDR3 is CASNRGGGVQETQYF. As DNA, the CDR3 is TGTGCCAGCAACCGCGGGGGGGGTGTCCAAGAGACCCAGTACTTC.

The chain joins TRBV5-1 to TRBJ2-3; the match to TRBD2 covers 8 bases. Germline CDR1 is SGHRS and CDR2 is YFSETQ. V shed 3 bases, J shed 6 bases, and the junction held 12 bases outside the gene matches. The CDR3 has 16 amino acids. CDR3 loop: CASSYNGGAVSDTQYF. The CDR3, as DNA: TGCGCCAGCAGCTACAACGGGGGGGCTGTGTCGGATACGCAGTATTTT.

In this sample, this clone turned up once. The rearrangement links TRBV2 to TRBJ2-3; 7 nucleotides agree with TRBD2. Per the germline V gene, CDR1 is SNHLY and CDR2 is FYNNEI. This CDR3 spans 17 amino acids. The ends lost 4 bases at V and 2 bases at J; junction bases unmatched: 12. The CDR3 here is CASSVERVGLNTDTQYF. The CDR3 DNA is TGTGCCAGCAGTGTGGAAAGGGTGGGACTAAACACAGATACGCAGTATTTT.

This chain connects TRBV28 to TRBJ1-2, with a weak D call TRBD1 (5 bases). Germline V gene sequence: CDR1 MDHEN, CDR2 SYDVKM. V was trimmed by 6 bases and J by 3 bases, leaving 20 bases between them. The CDR3 is 16 amino acids. The CDR3 nucleotides are TGTGCCAGCAGGGAGAGGGACTTCCCAAGCTACTATGGCTACACCTTC. It encodes CASRERDFPSYYGYTF.

The chain combines TRBV25-1 with TRBJ1-1; a weak D match, TRBD1 (5 bases). The germline V gene encodes CDR1 MGHDK and CDR2 SYGVNS. This CDR3 is 13 amino acids long. V was pared by 10 bases and J by 5 bases, with 17 bases between. The CDR3 bases are TGTGCCACCCGCAGCCCCGGGACGACTGAAGCTTTCTTT. As protein: CATRSPGTTEAFF.

CDR3 residues: CASSQAWGNNQPQHF. For the CDR3, the DNA is TGTGCCAGCAGCCAAGCATGGGGGAATAATCAGCCCCAGCATTTT. This chain uses TRBV3-1 (or the pseudogene TRBV3-2) with TRBJ1-5, with D tentatively TRBD1 (5 bases). V dropped 1 base and J dropped 4 bases, with 11 bases sitting between them. This CDR3 is 15 amino acids long. CDR1 and CDR2 from the germline V gene are LGHDT and YNNKEL (reference sequence).